The clone carrying this TCR beta chain was observed at least ten times. Its antigen is unidentified. Deletions cut 3 bases from V and 5 bases from J, with 7 bases between. The CDR3 covers 12 residues. Germline V gene sequence: CDR1 MNHEY, CDR2 SMNVEV (reference sequence). The data originate from a study of shared clonotypes between healthy human individuals. In the original analysis: ImmunoSEQ sequences covered only the junction and lacked quality scores; filtering therefore differed. Assay: immunoSEQ multiplex PCR; the TCRdb copy retains only in-frame clones and omits some. Clone size and V and J calls were adopted from that table, with D and trimming inferred from the DNA. The data hold 950,000 to 1,300,000 clones, with approximately 70% observed a single time. Whole-study findings and limits: Some naive CD4 clonotypes, around 4.7%, turned up in common across a handful of donors. Generation probability values for non-shared clonotypes were lower than those for clonotypes shared by all four donors.

Specimen: memory CD4+ T cells sorted from blood. Subset defined: CD45RA-negative fraction. The TCR was taken from a man aged 18 to 29 in good health. The rearrangement links TRBV27 to TRBJ1-2; a possible D gene is TRBD1 (5 bases). For the CDR3, the DNA is TGTGCCAGCAGTTTTCAGGGTTATGGCTACACCTTC. It encodes CASSFQGYGYTF.